Below, 27 T cell receptor beta chains from the same sample are listed, as sequenced in a study of cytomegalovirus exposure and HLA in healthy donors. Primers: 60 Vbeta forward and 13 Jbeta reverse. Generated by immunoSEQ multiplex PCR, the TCRdb table keeps only in-frame clones and is missing some. This sample has 130,000 or so clones; 8.5% to 10% occur once, and the top ten carry 5% to 7%. The sequencing sample was made of PBMCs. All receptors derive from a man between 40 and 49 years old in good health and CMV-seronegative.

This sequence joins TRBV4-2 and TRBJ2-3; 14 bases match TRBD2. The V gene's germline CDR1 is LGHNA and CDR2 YNFKEQ. The CDR3 is 16 amino acids. V was clipped by 4 bases and J by 4 bases; unmatched bases: 4. DNA for the CDR3: TGTGCCAGCAGCCCTCGACTAGCGGGGGGGGCAGATACGCAGTATTTT. This translates into CASSPRLAGGADTQYF.

The V and J genes are TRBV19 and TRBJ2-2; 7 bases match TRBD1. The CDR3 has 14 residues. Trimming at V came to 10 bases and at J to 0 bases, leaving 5 bases not matched to a gene. Germline lookup yields CDR1 LNHDA and CDR2 SQIVND (reference sequence). This chain's CDR3 is CATGQGANTGELFF. The DNA of the CDR3 is TGTGCCACTGGGCAGGGGGCGAACACCGGGGAGCTGTTTTTT. Based on the CDR3 plus reference TRBV19 and TRBJ2-2, the full variable domain is DGGITQSPKYLFRKEGQNVTLSCEQNLNHDAMYWYRQDPGQGLRLIYYSQIVNDFQKGDIAEGYSVSREKKESFPLTVTSAQKNPTAFYLCATGQGANTGELFFGEGSRLTVL.

This clone was detected only a few times. The chain links TRBV28 to TRBJ1-5, with D possibly TRBD1 on 5 matching bases. The V gene lost 3 bases and the J gene lost 4 bases, with 13 bases spanning the gap. The CDR3 contains 15 residues. Germline-derived CDR1 and CDR2 are MDHEN and SYDVKM. In DNA, the CDR3 is TGTGCCAGCAGTTTTTCCAGGGAGGGGAATCAGCCCCAGCATTTT. Protein: CASSFSREGNQPQHF.

This clone has more than one count but fewer than ten. The chain carries TRBV6-4 and TRBJ2-2; D remains ambiguous. V was pared by 5 bases and J by 4 bases, with 8 bases between. Germline V lookup: CDR1 MRHNA, CDR2 SNTAGT. The CDR3 extends over 13 amino acids. The CDR3 nucleotides read TGTGCCAGCAGTTCTGCGCTCACCGGGGAGCTGTTTTTT. Translation: CASSSALTGELFF.

The V call is TRBV2, the J call TRBJ1-2; 9 bases are shared with TRBD1. V was clipped by 8 bases and J by 3 bases; unmatched bases: 7. From germline, CDR1 is SNHLY and CDR2 FYNNEI. CDR3 length: 14 residues. Written as DNA, the CDR3 is TGTGCCAGCGGTGGGACAGGGAACCACTATGGCTACACCTTC. This codes for CASGGTGNHYGYTF.

The chain uses TRBV11-2 and TRBJ1-2; perhaps TRBD1 as D (6 bases). Trimming removed 4 bases from V and 6 bases from J, with 9 bases in between. This CDR3 contains 12 residues. Germline V gene sequence: CDR1 SGHAT, CDR2 FQNNGV. CDR3 region: CASSSGEDGYTF. The CDR3, as DNA: TGTGCCAGCAGCTCAGGGGAAGATGGCTACACCTTC.

This clone was found many times. V gene TRBV6-4 combines with J gene TRBJ2-2, with a weak D call TRBD2 (6 bases). Trimming took 4 bases from V and 3 from J, leaving 6 bases between them. Germline CDR1 and CDR2: MRHNA and SNTAGT. CDR3 length equals 13 residues. The CDR3: CASSGGDTGELFF. In nucleotides, the CDR3 is TGTGCCAGCAGTGGGGGGGACACCGGGGAGCTGTTTTTT.

This clone was seen more than once but under ten times. The chain recombines TRBV7-9 with TRBJ1-2, with unresolved D. Looked up from germline, CDR1 is SEHNR and CDR2 is FQNEAQ (reference sequence). This CDR3 has 15 residues. V lost 5 bases to trimming and J lost 2 bases, with 15 bases between them. CDR3 in amino acids: CASSPPSGINYGYTF. CDR3 sequence (DNA): TGTGCCAGCAGCCCACCTTCCGGGATCAACTATGGCTACACCTTC.

The table lists this clone with a few counts. DNA for the CDR3: TGTGCCAGCAGCGTAGACAACTACAATGAGCAGTTCTTC. It is translated as CASSVDNYNEQFF. The chain joins TRBV9 to TRBJ2-1; the D is unclear. This CDR3 contains 13 residues. V dropped 0 bases and J dropped 3 bases, with 4 bases sitting between them. Looked up from germline, CDR1 is SGDLS and CDR2 is YYNGEE.

This clone was observed a single time. This chain joins TRBV5-1 and TRBJ2-5, with D perhaps matching TRBD1 (6 bases). The V end lost 4 bases, the J end lost 4 bases, and 14 bases lay between the germline ends. Per the germline V gene, CDR1 is SGHRS and CDR2 is YFSETQ. This CDR3 comprises 14 residues. CDR3 coding DNA: TGCGCCAGCAGCCCATTACAGGGTAGAGAGACCCAGTACTTC. This sequence encodes CASSPLQGRETQYF.

Remarks on this clone: An end of the junction differs from the germline gene, which may be a read error. This chain connects TRBV7-2 to TRBJ1-2; D is unresolved. This CDR3 has 11 amino acids. Germline values: CDR1 SGHTA, CDR2 FQGNSA. This CDR3 reads CASSLSGPLSF. CDR3 nucleotides: TGTGCCAGCAGCTTATCAGGCCCCCTGTCCTTC.

This clone was counted a few times. The CDR3 coding sequence is TGTGCCAGCACCTCAGGGACCTACGAGCAGTACTTC. Amino acids: CASTSGTYEQYF. The rearrangement links TRBV2 to TRBJ2-7, with a weak D call TRBD1 (5 bases). Trimming pared 7 bases from V and 2 bases from J, leaving 9 bases between. The CDR3 covers 12 residues. Germline CDR1 reads SNHLY; CDR2 reads FYNNEI.

This clone was counted a few times. This chain connects TRBV7-9 to TRBJ1-4, with TRBD1 identical over 9 bases. Germline V gives CDR1 SEHNR, CDR2 FQNEAQ (reference sequence). The junction had 10 bases not matched to a gene; V was cut back by 4 bases and J by 1 base. The CDR3 is made up of 18 amino acids. In DNA, the CDR3 is TGTGCCAGCAGCTGGCCGGGACAGGGAGCCCTAACTAATGAAAAACTGTTTTTT. Translated: CASSWPGQGALTNEKLFF.

This clone has only one observation. J is TRBJ2-1 and V is TRBV11-2, with 14 nucleotides matching TRBD2. The CDR3 length is 16 residues. Looked up from germline, CDR1 is SGHAT and CDR2 is FQNNGV. Unmatched junction bases numbered 9, after V lost 5 bases and J lost 9 bases. The CDR3 region has the DNA TGTGCCAGCAGCCCTTGGACTAGCGGGGGGCCAGGTGAGCAGTTCTTC. Translating gives CASSPWTSGGPGEQFF.

The chain employs TRBV19 and TRBJ1-1; weak D call: TRBD1 (5 bases). The CDR3 extends over 13 amino acids. V was trimmed by 7 bases and J by 5 bases, leaving 14 bases between them. From germline, CDR1 is LNHDA and CDR2 SQIVND (reference sequence). The CDR3 nucleotides read TGTGCCAGTACCATCTGGGGGGTGACTGAAGCTTTCTTT. Amino acids: CASTIWGVTEAFF. The full variable domain, completed using reference TRBV19 and TRBJ1-1, is DGGITQSPKYLFRKEGQNVTLSCEQNLNHDAMYWYRQDPGQGLRLIYYSQIVNDFQKGDIAEGYSVSREKKESFPLTVTSAQKNPTAFYLCASTIWGVTEAFFGQGTRLTVV.

This clone was seen a handful of times. The genes are TRBV6-5 and TRBJ1-2; D uncertain. The CDR3 spans 14 residues. V lost 7 bases, J lost 4 bases, and 16 bases lay in between. Germline CDR1 and CDR2: MNHEY and SVGAGI. CDR3 residues: CASMVSQSAYGYTF. As DNA, the CDR3 is TGTGCCAGCATGGTCTCACAGTCAGCCTATGGCTACACCTTC.

V usage is TRBV7-6 and J usage is TRBJ2-1; 9 bases are shared with TRBD1. V lost 4 bases to trimming and J lost 8 bases; unmatched junction nucleotides: 6. CDR3 length: 14 amino acids. Germline assignment: CDR1 SGHVS and CDR2 FNYEAQ. The CDR3 region has the DNA TGTGCCAGCAGCTCCGGGACAGGGAGTGATGAGCAGTTCTTC. Protein sequence: CASSSGTGSDEQFF. Supplemented by reference TRBV7-6 and TRBJ2-1, the full variable domain reads GAGVSQSPRYKVTKRGQDVALRCDPISGHVSLYWYRQALGQGPEFLTYFNYEAQQDKSGLPNDRFSAERPEGSISTLTIQRTEQRDSAMYRCASSSGTGSDEQFFGPGTRLTVL.

For the CDR3, the DNA is TGTGCCAGTAGTATACGGGCGGGCGAGCAGTACTTC. It specifies CASSIRAGEQYF. The chain employs TRBV19 and TRBJ2-5, with D maybe TRBD2 (5 bases). Gene TRBJ2-7 matches the end of the DNA better, so the J call may be wrong. The CDR3 extends over 12 amino acids. Germline V gene data show CDR1 as LNHDA and CDR2 as SQIVND (reference sequence).

This chain joins TRBV6-5 and TRBJ2-7; no definite D call. Germline V gene lookup returns CDR1 MNHEY and CDR2 SVGAGI. V lost 6 bases and J lost 1, with 16 bases in between. The length of the CDR3 is 15 residues. The chain's CDR3 is CASSRAYTSSYEQYF. CDR3 coding DNA: TGTGCCAGCAGCCGAGCCTATACTTCTTCCTACGAGCAGTACTTC.

This sequence joins TRBV4-1 and TRBJ2-3; D is perhaps TRBD2 (6 bases). The CDR3 length is 16 residues. V was cut by 2 bases and J by 2 bases, with 14 bases left in between. Germline lookup yields CDR1 MGHRA and CDR2 YSYEKL. The CDR3 coding sequence is TGCGCCAGCAGCCAACAGACGGGACTTACCACAGATACGCAGTATTTT. It is translated as CASSQQTGLTTDTQYF.

The V gene is TRBV25-1, the J gene TRBJ2-6, with no clear D. This CDR3 is built from 14 residues. CDR1 is MGHDK and CDR2 is SYGVNS in the germline V gene. V gave up 4 bases and J gave up 3 bases, with 7 bases separating them. For the CDR3, the DNA is TGTGCCAGCAGTGGTTCAGATGGGGCCAACGTCCTGACTTTC. Translation gives CASSGSDGANVLTF. Supplemented by reference TRBV25-1 and TRBJ2-6, the full variable domain reads EADIYQTPRYLVIGTGKKITLECSQTMGHDKMYWYQQDPGMELHLIHYSYGVNSTEKGDLSSESTVSRIRTEHFPLTLESARPSHTSQYLCASSGSDGANVLTFGAGSRLTVL.

In this sample, this clone turned up a few times. CDR3 DNA sequence: TGTGCCAGCAGCCGGGGACAGCAATACACTGAAGCTTTCTTT. This encodes CASSRGQQYTEAFF. This sequence joins TRBV4-2 and TRBJ1-1; 7 positions agree with TRBD1. CDR3 length: 14 amino acids. J was trimmed by 3 bases and V by 4 bases; bases with no gene match: 5. Germline CDR1 LGHNA, CDR2 YNFKEQ.

The rearrangement uses TRBV23-1 and TRBJ2-5; 7 nucleotides align to TRBD1. The end of the DNA fits TRBJ2-7 better, so the J call may be wrong. TRBV23-1 is an ORF, with its function uncertain. The CDR3 covers 17 residues. In nucleotides, the CDR3 is TGCGCCAGCAGCCCGGTCCAAGGGGGACAGACACCCTACGAGCAGTACTTC. This sequence encodes CASSPVQGGQTPYEQYF.

The chain couples TRBV27 to TRBJ2-3, with D tentatively TRBD1 (5 bases). CDR1 MNHEY and CDR2 SMNVEV come from the germline V gene (reference sequence). The V end was cut by 6 bases, the J end by 4 bases, with 11 bases between. The CDR3 spans 13 residues. CDR3: CASRRLGADTQYF. The CDR3 coding sequence is TGTGCCAGCAGAAGATTAGGGGCAGATACGCAGTATTTT.

V gene TRBV30 combines with J gene TRBJ1-3; no firm D call. V gave up 4 bases and J gave up 0 bases, with 7 bases separating them. The CDR3 length is 13 residues. Per the germline V gene, CDR1 is GTSNPN and CDR2 is SVGIG (reference sequence). The CDR3 DNA sequence: TGTGCCTGGACCGGGAGCTCTGGAAACACCATATATTTT. Its protein is CAWTGSSGNTIYF. Filled out from reference TRBV30 and TRBJ1-3, the complete variable domain reads SQTIHQWPATLVQPVGSPLSLECTVEGTSNPNLYWYRQAAGRGLQLLFYSVGIGQISSEVPQNLSASRPQDRQFILSSKKLLLSDSGFYLCAWTGSSGNTIYFGEGSWLTVV.

This clone was picked up a small number of times. This chain joins TRBV27 and TRBJ2-2, with D perhaps TRBD1 (8 bases). The germline V gene encodes CDR1 MNHEY and CDR2 SMNVEV (reference sequence). The CDR3 runs 16 residues. The V gene lost 4 bases and the J gene lost 1 base, with 13 bases spanning the gap. This CDR3 is CASSWGGTGNTGELFF. The CDR3, as DNA: TGTGCCAGCAGTTGGGGGGGGACAGGGAACACCGGGGAGCTGTTTTTT.

This clone has only a few counts. The chain is built from TRBV7-2 and TRBJ2-5, with 9 bases that match TRBD2. The CDR3 is made up of 14 amino acids. The J segment lost 3 bases and the V segment lost 3 bases, leaving 2 bases of the junction unmatched. Per the germline V gene, CDR1 is SGHTA and CDR2 is FQGNSA. The CDR3 region is CASSLTSGKETQYF. CDR3 DNA sequence: TGTGCCAGCAGCTTGACTAGCGGAAAAGAGACCCAGTACTTC.